The next 27 T cell receptor beta chains were all read from a single sample in a study of shared clonotypes between healthy human individuals. The naive CD8 fraction comprised CD45RO-negative cells positively selected for CCR7 and excluded terminally differentiated effector memory CD45RA+ cells. Only in-frame clones appear in the TCRdb table, and some are missing; sequencing was by immunoSEQ multiplex PCR. Among about 600,000 clones listed, around 95% were seen once. Source material: naive CD8+ T cells sorted from blood. The receptors originated from a woman under 40 in good health.

The rearrangement uses TRBV5-1 and TRBJ1-2; 9 nucleotides align to TRBD1. Trimming took 1 base from V and 0 from J; bases not matched to a gene: 7. The CDR3 runs 17 residues. CDR1 is SGHRS, CDR2 YFSETQ, per germline. In DNA, the CDR3 is TGCGCCAGCAGCTTGATCGCAGGACAGGGGACTAACTATGGCTACACCTTC. This translates into CASSLIAGQGTNYGYTF.

V is TRBV7-9 and J is TRBJ1-4; D ambiguous. Germline V gives CDR1 SEHNR, CDR2 FQNEAQ (reference sequence). There are 13 residues in the CDR3. V was shortened by 7 bases and J by 4 bases, with 10 bases between the two germline ends. The CDR3, as DNA: TGTGCCAGCACTGCAGCGGATAATGAAAAACTGTTTTTT. Translating it yields CASTAADNEKLFF. Looking up the rest from reference TRBV7-9 and TRBJ1-4 gives the full variable domain: DTGVSQNPRHKITKRGQNVTFRCDPISEHNRLYWYRQTLGQGPEFLTYFQNEAQLEKSRLLSDRFSAERPKGSFSTLEIQRTEQGDSAMYLCASTAADNEKLFFGSGTQLSVL.

V and J are TRBV4-1 and TRBJ2-5; D remains unclear. The CDR3 is made up of 15 amino acids. Germline CDR1 MGHRA, CDR2 YSYEKL. Trimming took off 1 base at V and 1 base at J, with 10 bases between the two ends. CDR3 nucleotides: TGCGCCAGCAGCCAAGTGTCAGGCCCCCAAGAGACCCAGTACTTC. Its protein is CASSQVSGPQETQYF.

This rearrangement joins TRBV15 to TRBJ1-4, with a weak D call TRBD1 (6 bases). Germline V gene sequence: CDR1 LNHNV, CDR2 YYDKDF (reference sequence). V was clipped by 4 bases and J by 9 bases, with 9 bases between them. The CDR3 consists of 12 residues. The CDR3 coding sequence is TGTGCCACCAGCACGGGACACCAAAAACTGTTTTTT. Its translation is CATSTGHQKLFF.

The chain employs TRBV18 and TRBJ2-7; 14 bases line up with TRBD2. The germline gives CDR1 KGHSH, CDR2 LQKENI. This CDR3 spans 15 amino acids. The J segment lost 4 bases and the V segment lost 5 bases, leaving 4 bases of the junction unmatched. CDR3 protein: CASSTRLAGGYEQYF. In DNA, the CDR3 is TGTGCCAGCTCAACTCGACTAGCGGGAGGGTACGAGCAGTACTTC.

The CDR3: CASSIDGELAAYNEQFF. CDR3 bases: TGTGCCAGTAGTATAGATGGGGAACTAGCGGCGTACAATGAGCAGTTCTTC. The chain couples TRBV19 to TRBJ2-1; 8 nucleotides match TRBD2. The junction had 8 bases not matched to a gene; V was cut back by 0 bases and J by 4 bases. In germline, CDR1 is LNHDA, CDR2 SQIVND (reference sequence). This CDR3 has 17 residues.

The V and J genes are TRBV28 and TRBJ2-7, with D tentatively TRBD1 (7 bases). The germline CDR1 and CDR2 sequences are MDHEN and SYDVKM. The CDR3 runs to 15 residues. The V end lost 8 bases, the J end lost 1 base, and 18 bases lay between the germline ends. The CDR3 is CASGGDAGGSYEQYF. CDR3 in DNA: TGTGCCAGCGGCGGGGACGCAGGGGGTTCCTACGAGCAGTACTTC.

The chain couples TRBV4-1 to TRBJ2-3, with D possibly TRBD2 on 6 matching bases. Germline assignment: CDR1 MGHRA and CDR2 YSYEKL. The CDR3 totals 16 residues. Trimming pared 1 base from V and 4 bases from J, leaving 15 bases between. The CDR3 reads CASSQGHAGSADTQYF. The CDR3, as DNA: TGCGCCAGCAGCCAAGGACATGCCGGGAGCGCAGATACGCAGTATTTT.

The V and J genes are TRBV7-3 and TRBJ2-7; perhaps TRBD2 as D (6 bases). V was pared by 2 bases and J by 6 bases, with 14 bases between. The CDR3 extends over 14 amino acids. The V gene's germline CDR1 is SGHTA and CDR2 FQGTGA. Here the CDR3 reads CASSLAGGVGEQYF. The CDR3 DNA reads as TGTGCCAGCAGCTTAGCAGGCGGGGTGGGCGAGCAGTACTTC.

This clone has just one count. The CDR3 loop reads CASSYFSGDSNEQFF. The CDR3 DNA sequence: TGTGCCAGCAGTTACTTCTCCGGGGACAGCAATGAGCAGTTCTTC. The rearrangement joins TRBV6-5 to TRBJ2-1, with 7 bases identical to TRBD1. Trimming took 1 base from V and 6 from J; bases not matched to a gene: 6. Germline-derived CDR1 and CDR2 are MNHEY and SVGAGI. There are 15 residues in the CDR3.

The gene calls are TRBV11-3 and TRBJ1-1; no firm D call. Germline CDR1 and CDR2: SGHNT and YENEEA. The CDR3 runs to 15 residues. Trimming removed 4 bases from V and 5 bases from J, with 17 bases in between. The CDR3, as DNA: TGTGCCAGCAGCTCACCAATCAACGGAGGGACTGAAGCTTTCTTT. It codes for CASSSPINGGTEAFF.

V is TRBV5-6 and J is TRBJ1-5, with 8 bases lining up with TRBD1. The germline V gene has CDR1 SGHDT and CDR2 YYEEEE. With V trimmed by 3 bases and J by 7 bases, 3 bases remained unmatched. The CDR3 totals 13 residues. CDR3 loop: CASSSGQGQPQHF. The CDR3 DNA is TGTGCCAGCAGCTCCGGACAGGGACAGCCCCAGCATTTT.

The rearrangement joins TRBV19 to TRBJ1-5; D is uncertain. Germline assignment: CDR1 LNHDA and CDR2 SQIVND (reference sequence). The CDR3 is 16 residues long. Trimming left V 5 bases short and J 5 bases short, with 19 bases between. The CDR3 coding sequence is TGTGCCAGTAGTCAAATCCGACGGGGTCTCGATCAGCCCCAGCATTTT. This sequence encodes CASSQIRRGLDQPQHF.

The chain couples TRBV28 to TRBJ2-7, with 8 bases lining up with TRBD2. J lost 4 bases, V lost 0 bases, and 17 bases had no gene match. The germline V gene has CDR1 MDHEN and CDR2 SYDVKM. This CDR3 comprises 19 residues. The CDR3 reads CASSLWGSELAGSRYEQYF. CDR3 DNA sequence: TGTGCCAGCAGTTTATGGGGGTCGGAGTTAGCGGGATCCCGATACGAGCAGTACTTC.

The V gene is TRBV29-1, the J gene TRBJ1-2; 12 nucleotides line up with TRBD1. J was trimmed by 3 bases and V by 6 bases; bases with no gene match: 5. This CDR3 is 14 amino acids long. The germline V gene encodes CDR1 SQVTM and CDR2 ANQGSEA. CDR3 nucleotides: TGCAGCGTGTCCGGGACAGGGGGCTACTATGGCTACACCTTC. Its translation is CSVSGTGGYYGYTF.

The J gene is TRBJ2-3, the V gene TRBV9; maybe TRBD1 (6 bases). The CDR3 runs to 15 residues. V gave up 4 bases and J gave up 0 bases, with 12 bases separating them. Germline V CDR1 and CDR2: SGDLS, YYNGEE. CDR3 nucleotide sequence: TGTGCCAGCAGCTTCGCCGGGACAAGCACAGATACGCAGTATTTT. It translates to CASSFAGTSTDTQYF.

The V and J genes are TRBV19 and TRBJ1-4, with 12 bases aligning to TRBD1. The CDR3 consists of 17 residues. CDR1 is LNHDA, CDR2 SQIVND, per germline (reference sequence). The ends lost 5 bases at V and 8 bases at J; junction bases unmatched: 12. CDR3 sequence: CASSPEGTGGLREKLFF. The CDR3, as DNA: TGTGCCAGTAGTCCGGAAGGGACAGGGGGCCTTAGAGAAAAACTGTTTTTT.

V gene TRBV4-1 combines with J gene TRBJ2-1, with 7 nucleotides matching TRBD2. The germline V gene encodes CDR1 MGHRA and CDR2 YSYEKL. The CDR3 runs to 19 residues. V was clipped by 3 bases and J by 0 bases; unmatched bases: 14. The CDR3 is CASSHTLRLAALSYNEQFF. The CDR3 coding sequence is TGCGCCAGCAGCCATACACTCCGGCTAGCGGCCCTCTCCTACAATGAGCAGTTCTTC.

The chain employs TRBV2 and TRBJ2-7; 10 bases line up with TRBD2. The CDR3 covers 17 residues. CDR1 is SNHLY, CDR2 FYNNEI, per germline. V gave up 1 base and J gave up 1 base; unmatched junction bases: 7. This CDR3 is CASSEEGGLAASYEQYF. In DNA form, the CDR3 reads TGTGCCAGCAGTGAAGAAGGTGGACTAGCGGCTTCCTACGAGCAGTACTTC.

The gene calls are TRBV5-4 and TRBJ2-5, with TRBD2 as a possible D gene (6 bases). V was pared by 5 bases and J by 1 base, with 15 bases between. CDR3 length equals 15 residues. CDR1 SGHNT and CDR2 YYREEE come from the germline V gene (reference sequence). The CDR3 DNA reads as TGTGCCAGCAGATCCGAGCGGGCACTCCAAGAGACCCAGTACTTC. It translates to CASRSERALQETQYF.

This clone was found once. The chain is built from TRBV29-1 and TRBJ2-7; TRBD1 matches 7 bases. In germline, CDR1 is SQVTM, CDR2 ANQGSEA. This CDR3 region has 14 residues. V lost 1 base and J lost 2; bases outside the gene matches: 5. Here the CDR3 reads CSVEGAGGTYEQYF. CDR3 in DNA: TGCAGCGTTGAAGGGGCAGGGGGAACCTACGAGCAGTACTTC.

This clone was counted once. The chain is built from TRBV5-1 and TRBJ2-1, with 8 bases that match TRBD1. CDR3 length: 16 residues. The V gene end was trimmed by 4 bases and the J gene end by 3 bases; junction bases not matched to a gene: 9. CDR1 and CDR2 from the germline V gene are SGHRS and YFSETQ. The CDR3 reads CASSGTSGQVYNEQFF. CDR3 nucleotides: TGCGCCAGCAGCGGGACCTCGGGACAGGTCTACAATGAGCAGTTCTTC.

The DNA of the CDR3 is TGTGCCAGCAGTTTTGGGAGGGCCTTTGAGCAGTTCTTC. It codes for CASSFGRAFEQFF. This chain links TRBV27 with TRBJ2-1; 7 bases agree with TRBD2. The CDR3 spans 13 residues. V was pared by 3 bases and J by 9 bases, with 5 bases of the junction left unmatched. Looked up from germline, CDR1 is MNHEY and CDR2 is SMNVEV (reference sequence).

The rearrangement joins TRBV28 to TRBJ1-2; weak D call: TRBD1 (5 bases). Per germline, CDR1 MDHEN and CDR2 SYDVKM. The CDR3 is 11 residues long. V lost 8 bases to trimming and J lost 9 bases, with 13 bases between them. The CDR3, as DNA: TGTGCCAGCTGTGAAACGGACAGCTACACCTTC. Residues: CASCETDSYTF.

A single count supports this clone. The rearrangement joins TRBV10-1 to TRBJ2-3, with D hard to call. CDR3 length: 17 amino acids. Per germline, CDR1 WNHNN and CDR2 SYGVQD (reference sequence). The V end was cut by 3 bases, the J end by 3 bases, with 19 bases between. This chain's CDR3 is CASSEGLKRSMTDTQYF. CDR3 coding DNA: TGCGCCAGCAGTGAAGGCCTAAAAAGGAGCATGACAGATACGCAGTATTTT.

The genes are TRBV28 and TRBJ1-1; possible D gene TRBD1, 6 bases. This CDR3 is built from 11 residues. Trimming cost V 7 bases and J 5 bases, with 8 bases left between them. Per germline, CDR1 MDHEN and CDR2 SYDVKM. CDR3 in DNA: TGTGCCAGCACCAGGGGAACTGAAGCTTTCTTT. Protein product: CASTRGTEAFF.

This clone was found a few times. V gene TRBV28 combines with J gene TRBJ1-5; D perhaps matches TRBD1 (6 bases). Germline values: CDR1 MDHEN, CDR2 SYDVKM. Trimming took off 5 bases at V and 0 bases at J, with 17 bases between the two ends. This CDR3 has 17 amino acids. This CDR3 is CASSLMTGTYSNQPQHF. CDR3 nucleotide sequence: TGTGCCAGCAGTCTCATGACAGGCACCTATAGCAATCAGCCCCAGCATTTT.